This T cell receptor (beta chain) was profiled in a study of cytomegalovirus exposure and HLA in healthy donors. Study-wide context: Earlier, some 180 million T cells were analyzed, and more than 100 million unique TCR beta sequences were found among them.

Notes on the study in general: Several of the most significant clusters appeared linked to common viral pathogens, based on a later analysis.

V lost 4 bases, J lost 6 bases, and 8 bases stayed unmatched. In germline, CDR1 is SNHLY, CDR2 FYNNEI. The CDR3 is made up of 15 amino acids. A multiplex PCR was run with 60 Vbeta primers and 13 Jbeta primers. Some clones are missing from TCRdb's copy, which holds only in-frame ones; the method was immunoSEQ multiplex PCR. This table holds over 150,000 clones, about 80% found once. This clone came up a few times. Its antigen is not identified. Sample: PBMCs. The receptor comes from a young man in good health and CMV-seropositive. The chain carries TRBV2 and TRBJ2-1; 8 bases fit TRBD2. This chain's CDR3 is CASSVGLASSNEQFF. The CDR3 DNA follows: TGTGCCAGCAGTGTTGGACTAGCTTCATCCAATGAGCAGTTCTTC.